These 19 T cell receptor beta chains were all obtained from the same sample, sequenced in a study of T cells in Graves' hyperthyroidism and ophthalmopathy. The investigators amplified TCR beta CDR3 regions from RNA transcripts. TCR CDR3 underwent first-round RT-PCR with the HTBI primer set. TCRdb reanalysed the multiplex PCR reads using MiXCR and keeps one entry per CDR3 protein. This sample yields hundreds of thousands of distinct CDR3 sequences, of which 16% are seen a single time; 18% belongs to the top ten. Material: blood. The receptors derive from a woman aged 18-35 years with Graves' hyperthyroidism.

This chain joins TRBV7-8 and TRBJ2-1; D call uncertain. Trimming took 6 bases from V and 7 from J, leaving 19 bases between them. CDR3 length: 15 amino acids. Germline CDR1 SGHVS, CDR2 FQNEAQ. The CDR3 loop is CASSPARAAMNEQFF. The CDR3, as DNA: TGTGCCAGCAGTCCAGCACGGGCTGCAATGAATGAGCAGTTCTTC.

This clonotype was detected ten times or more. This chain connects TRBV2 to TRBJ2-3; 9 bases line up with TRBD2. CDR1 and CDR2 from the germline V gene are SNHLY and FYNNEI. J was trimmed by 4 bases and V by 3 bases; bases with no gene match: 8. The CDR3 runs to 16 residues. The CDR3 sequence is CASSDPSGKEADTQYF. CDR3 DNA sequence: TGTGCCAGCAGTGATCCTAGCGGGAAGGAGGCAGATACGCAGTATTTT.

This clonotype was seen ten or more times. CDR3 nucleotides: TGTGCCAGCAGTCGGGGCGCAATCTCTGGAAACACCATATATTTT. Its translation is CASSRGAISGNTIYF. The chain couples TRBV12-3 or TRBV12-4 to TRBJ1-3, with TRBD1 as a possible D gene (5 bases). CDR3 size: 15 residues. Trimming shortened V by 5 bases and J by 0 bases, and 11 bases separated the two germline ends.

At least ten counts were recorded for this clonotype. The chain links TRBV29-1 to TRBJ2-3, with D uncertain. Trimming stripped 3 bases from V and 0 bases from J, with 4 bases between. CDR1 SQVTM and CDR2 ANQGSEA come from the germline V gene. There are 12 residues in the CDR3. The CDR3 coding sequence is TGCAGCGTTGACTGGAGCACAGATACGCAGTATTTT. Translation: CSVDWSTDTQYF.

This clonotype was recorded many times. The genes are TRBV27 and TRBJ2-1; D perhaps matches TRBD1 (6 bases). This CDR3 is built from 20 residues. Germline lookup yields CDR1 MNHEY and CDR2 SMNVEV (reference sequence). V gave up 6 bases and J gave up 5 bases, with 32 bases separating them. The CDR3 DNA reads as TGTGCCAGCAGCCGTCGGGCCCCACGAGTAACGACAGGACGCGACAATGAGCAGTTCTTC. Its protein product is CASSRRAPRVTTGRDNEQFF.

This chain joins TRBV11-2 and TRBJ1-2, with D possibly being TRBD1 (6 bases). V was pared by 5 bases and J by 2 bases, with 18 bases between. CDR3 length: 16 residues. Germline CDR1 SGHAT, CDR2 FQNNGV. The CDR3 nucleotides are TGTGCCAGCAGCCCTTTCTCGGGACACCCGAACTATGGCTACACCTTC. This translates into CASSPFSGHPNYGYTF.

The chain combines TRBV2 with TRBJ2-5; the D is unclear. The V end was cut by 2 bases, the J end by 5 bases, with 15 bases between. Germline V lookup: CDR1 SNHLY, CDR2 FYNNEI. The CDR3 is 15 residues long. CDR3 bases: TGTGCCAGCAGTGAAACGTCTGGCGGTTCGGAGACCCAGTACTTC. Residues: CASSETSGGSETQYF.

This clonotype was seen ten or more times. The chain links TRBV28 to TRBJ2-1, with TRBD2 matching 8 bases. This CDR3 is built from 14 residues. V shed 2 bases, J shed 6 bases, and the junction held 3 bases outside the gene matches. CDR1 MDHEN and CDR2 SYDVKM come from the germline V gene. The DNA of the CDR3 is TGTGCCAGCAGTTTAGGACTAGCCTCCAATGAGCAGTTCTTC. Translation: CASSLGLASNEQFF.

The gene calls are TRBV20-1 and TRBJ2-1, with 9 bases that match TRBD2. CDR1 and CDR2 (germline): DFQATT, SNEGSKA (reference sequence). V shed 5 bases and J 6 bases; nucleotides not matched to a gene: 14. This CDR3 comprises 16 residues. The CDR3 region is CSAGTQAGGPRNEQFF. As DNA, the CDR3 is TGCAGTGCTGGCACCCAAGCGGGAGGCCCCCGCAATGAGCAGTTCTTC.

This clonotype was seen a few times. The genes are TRBV5-1 and TRBJ2-3, with 7 positions matching TRBD2. Trimming took 3 bases from V and 10 from J; bases not matched to a gene: 8. CDR1 is SGHRS and CDR2 is YFSETQ in the germline V gene. There are 13 residues in the CDR3. The CDR3, as DNA: TGCGCCAGCAGCTGGGAGCGGGAAGGCGCGCAGTATTTT. Its protein product is CASSWEREGAQYF.

Remarks on this clonotype: The junction shows a germline mismatch at one end, possibly a read error. The chain joins TRBV29-1 to TRBJ2-7; D remains unclear. The length of the CDR3 is 11 residues. Germline V gene lookup returns CDR1 SQVTM and CDR2 ANQGSEA. CDR3 residues: CSVEDPREQYF. CDR3 bases: TGCAGCGTAGAAGACCCCCGCGAGCAGTACTTC.

This clonotype has only a few counts. A much larger clone is a single base away; this may be a read error. The chain joins TRBV24-1 to TRBJ2-1; TRBD2 agrees at 7 bases. The CDR3 length is 18 residues. Germline lookup yields CDR1 KGHDR and CDR2 SFDVKD. With V trimmed by 3 bases and J by 1 base, 11 bases remained unmatched. CDR3 loop: CATSDPSSGTRSYNEQFF. CDR3 in DNA: TGTGCCACCAGTGATCCTTCCAGCGGGACGAGATCCTACAATGAGCAGTTCTTC.

Ten or more counts support this clonotype. This chain joins TRBV27 and TRBJ2-1, with 8 bases identical to TRBD2. Germline assignment: CDR1 MNHEY and CDR2 SMNVEV (reference sequence). J gave up 5 bases and V 10 bases, and 7 bases lay outside the gene matches. CDR3 length: 13 residues. CDR3 amino acids: CATSWRGDNEQFF. As DNA, the CDR3 is TGTGCCACATCTTGGCGGGGGGACAATGAGCAGTTCTTC.

The chain recombines TRBV28 with TRBJ2-7; D remains unclear. Per the germline V gene, CDR1 is MDHEN and CDR2 is SYDVKM. V was pared by 6 bases and J by 0 bases, with 12 bases between. The CDR3 is made up of 14 amino acids. The CDR3 here is CASRRAGSSYEQYF. The CDR3 DNA reads as TGTGCCAGCAGACGGGCTGGAAGCTCCTACGAGCAGTACTTC.

The J gene is TRBJ1-1, the V gene TRBV27; TRBD1 agrees at 10 bases. V lost 6 bases, J lost 0 bases, and 1 base stayed unmatched. Germline loops: CDR1 MNHEY, CDR2 SMNVEV (reference sequence). The CDR3 spans 14 residues. Written as DNA, the CDR3 is TGTGCCAGCAGGACAGGGGGCGTGAACACTGAAGCTTTCTTT. This translates into CASRTGGVNTEAFF.

V usage is TRBV5-1 and J usage is TRBJ2-2; tentatively, D is TRBD1 or TRBD2 (5 bases each). The V end lost 3 bases, the J end lost 4 bases, and 16 bases lay between the germline ends. Germline loops: CDR1 SGHRS, CDR2 YFSETQ. There are 16 residues in the CDR3. The CDR3 region is CASSSPPGRVTGELFF. The DNA for the CDR3 is TGCGCCAGCAGCTCCCCGCCGGGGCGGGTCACCGGGGAGCTGTTTTTT.

Ten or more counts support this clonotype. V usage is TRBV11-2 and J usage is TRBJ1-1, with D possibly matching TRBD1 (5 bases). Germline lookup yields CDR1 SGHAT and CDR2 FQNNGV. Trimming took 1 base from V and 6 from J, leaving 18 bases between them. This CDR3 is 16 amino acids long. CDR3 amino acids: CASSLGLRLRVPEAFF. CDR3 in DNA: TGTGCCAGCAGCTTAGGACTTCGTCTCAGGGTCCCTGAAGCTTTCTTT.

This clonotype occurred a few times. The gene calls are TRBV6-1 and TRBJ1-5; a possible D gene is TRBD1 (6 bases). Germline V CDR1 and CDR2: MNHNS, SASEGT. The CDR3 runs to 13 residues. Trimming removed 5 bases from V and 6 bases from J, with 11 bases in between. The CDR3 DNA is TGTGCCAGCAGTAACAGGGCGGGTCAGCCCCAGCATTTT. Amino acids: CASSNRAGQPQHF.

This chain links TRBV6-2 or TRBV6-3 with TRBJ2-7, with 9 bases aligning to TRBD1. From germline, CDR1 is MNHEY and CDR2 SVGEGT. The CDR3 is 14 amino acids. The V segment lost 6 bases and the J segment 10 bases; nucleotides outside the gene matches: 13. CDR3 sequence: CASSRPGTGTDQYF. In nucleotides, the CDR3 is TGTGCCAGCAGCCGTCCCGGGACAGGGACAGATCAGTACTTC.